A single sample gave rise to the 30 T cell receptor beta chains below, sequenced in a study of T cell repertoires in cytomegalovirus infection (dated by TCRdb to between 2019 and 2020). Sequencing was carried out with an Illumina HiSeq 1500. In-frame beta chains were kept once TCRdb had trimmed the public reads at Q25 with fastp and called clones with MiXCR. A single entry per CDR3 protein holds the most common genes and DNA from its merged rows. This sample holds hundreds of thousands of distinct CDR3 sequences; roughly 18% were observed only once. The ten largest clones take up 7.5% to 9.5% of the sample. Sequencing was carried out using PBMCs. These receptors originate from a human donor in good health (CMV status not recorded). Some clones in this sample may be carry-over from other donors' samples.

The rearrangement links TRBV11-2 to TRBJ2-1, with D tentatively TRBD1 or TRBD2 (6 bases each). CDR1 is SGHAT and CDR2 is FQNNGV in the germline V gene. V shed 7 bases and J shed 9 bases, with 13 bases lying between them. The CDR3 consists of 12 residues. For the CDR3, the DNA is TGTGCCAGCACCCCTGAGGGGGGTGAGCAGTTCTTC. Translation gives CASTPEGGEQFF.

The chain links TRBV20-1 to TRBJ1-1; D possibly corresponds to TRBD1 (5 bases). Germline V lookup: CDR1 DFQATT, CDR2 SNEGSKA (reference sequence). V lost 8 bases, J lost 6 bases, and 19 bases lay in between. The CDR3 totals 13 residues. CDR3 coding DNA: TGCAGTACTAAAAAGGGGATTGAGGCTGAAGCTTTCTTT. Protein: CSTKKGIEAEAFF.

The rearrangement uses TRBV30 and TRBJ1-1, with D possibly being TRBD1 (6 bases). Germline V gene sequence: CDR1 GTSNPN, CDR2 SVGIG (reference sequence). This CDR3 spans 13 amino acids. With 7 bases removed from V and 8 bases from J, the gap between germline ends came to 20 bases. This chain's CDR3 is CASFNPSGTEAFF. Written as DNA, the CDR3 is TGTGCCTCCTTTAACCCATCCGGGACAGAAGCTTTCTTT.

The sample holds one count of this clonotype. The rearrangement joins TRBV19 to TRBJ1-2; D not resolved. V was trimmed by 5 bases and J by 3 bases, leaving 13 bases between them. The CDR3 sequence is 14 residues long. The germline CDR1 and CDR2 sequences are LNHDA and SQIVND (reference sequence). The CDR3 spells CASSGQLGDYGYTF. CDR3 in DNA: TGTGCCAGTAGTGGGCAGTTAGGCGACTATGGCTACACCTTC.

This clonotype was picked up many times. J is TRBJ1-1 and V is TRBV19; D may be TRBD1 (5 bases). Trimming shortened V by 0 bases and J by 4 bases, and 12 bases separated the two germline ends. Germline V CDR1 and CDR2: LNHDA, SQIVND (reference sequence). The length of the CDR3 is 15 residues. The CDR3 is CASSIDGQGATEAFF. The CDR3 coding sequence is TGTGCCAGTAGTATAGACGGGCAGGGCGCCACTGAAGCTTTCTTT.

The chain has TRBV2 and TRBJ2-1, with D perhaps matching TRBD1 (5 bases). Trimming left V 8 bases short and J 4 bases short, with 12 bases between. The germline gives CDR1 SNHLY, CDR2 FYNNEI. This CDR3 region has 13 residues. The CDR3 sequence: CASGSGLYNEQFF. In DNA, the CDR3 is TGTGCCAGCGGGTCAGGGCTTTACAATGAGCAGTTCTTC.

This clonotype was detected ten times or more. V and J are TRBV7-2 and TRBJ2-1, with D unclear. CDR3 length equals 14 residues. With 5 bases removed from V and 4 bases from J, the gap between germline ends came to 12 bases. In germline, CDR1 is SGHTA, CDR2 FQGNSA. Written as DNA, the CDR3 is TGTGCCAGCAGCCAAATCCCTAATTACAATGAGCAGTTCTTC. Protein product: CASSQIPNYNEQFF.

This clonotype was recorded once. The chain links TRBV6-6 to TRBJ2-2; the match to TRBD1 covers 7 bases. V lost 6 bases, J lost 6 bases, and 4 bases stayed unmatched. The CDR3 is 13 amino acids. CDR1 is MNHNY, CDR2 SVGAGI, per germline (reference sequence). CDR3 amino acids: CASRRRGPGELFF. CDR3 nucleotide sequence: TGTGCCAGCAGACGAAGGGGGCCCGGGGAGCTGTTTTTT.

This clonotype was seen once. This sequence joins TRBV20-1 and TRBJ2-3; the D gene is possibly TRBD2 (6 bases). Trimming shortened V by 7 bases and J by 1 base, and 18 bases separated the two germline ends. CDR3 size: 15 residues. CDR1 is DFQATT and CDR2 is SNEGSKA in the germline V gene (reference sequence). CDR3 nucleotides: TGCAGTGTCCCATCGGGACTCTTGGGCACAGATACGCAGTATTTT. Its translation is CSVPSGLLGTDTQYF.

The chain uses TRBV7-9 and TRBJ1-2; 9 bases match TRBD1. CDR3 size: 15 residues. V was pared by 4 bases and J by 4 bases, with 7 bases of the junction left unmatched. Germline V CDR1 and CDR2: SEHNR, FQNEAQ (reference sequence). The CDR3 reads CASSSGQGLVYGYTF. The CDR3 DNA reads TGTGCCAGCAGCTCCGGACAGGGGTTGGTCTATGGCTACACCTTC.

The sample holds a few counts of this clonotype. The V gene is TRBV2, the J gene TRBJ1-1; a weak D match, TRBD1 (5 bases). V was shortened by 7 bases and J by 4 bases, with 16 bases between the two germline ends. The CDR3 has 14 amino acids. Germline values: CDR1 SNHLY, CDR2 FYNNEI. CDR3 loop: CASTELRGGTEAFF. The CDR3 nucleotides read TGTGCCAGCACTGAGTTAAGGGGCGGCACTGAAGCTTTCTTT.

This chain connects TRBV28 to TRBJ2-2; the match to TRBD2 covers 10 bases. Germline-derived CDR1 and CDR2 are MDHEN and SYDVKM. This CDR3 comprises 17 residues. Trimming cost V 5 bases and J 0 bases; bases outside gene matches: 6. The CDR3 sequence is CASSDIAGGANTGELFF. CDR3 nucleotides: TGTGCCAGCAGTGATATAGCGGGGGGAGCGAACACCGGGGAGCTGTTTTTT. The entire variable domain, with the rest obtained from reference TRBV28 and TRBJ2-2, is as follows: DVKVTQSSRYLVKRTGEKVFLECVQDMDHENMFWYRQDPGLGLRLIYFSYDVKMKEKGDIPEGYSVSREKKERFSLILESASTNQTSMYLCASSDIAGGANTGELFFGEGSRLTVL.

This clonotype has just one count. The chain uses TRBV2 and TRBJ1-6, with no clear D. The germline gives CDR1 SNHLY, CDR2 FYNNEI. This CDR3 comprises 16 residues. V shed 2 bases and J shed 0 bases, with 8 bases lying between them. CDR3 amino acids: CASSEFGSSYNSPLHF. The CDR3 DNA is TGTGCCAGCAGTGAATTTGGGAGCTCCTATAATTCACCCCTCCACTTT. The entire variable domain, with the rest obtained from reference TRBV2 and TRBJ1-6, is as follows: EPEVTQTPSHQVTQMGQEVILRCVPISNHLYFYWYRQILGQKVEFLVSFYNNEISEKSEIFDDQFSVERPDGSNFTLKIRSTKLEDSAMYFCASSEFGSSYNSPLHFGNGTRLTVT.

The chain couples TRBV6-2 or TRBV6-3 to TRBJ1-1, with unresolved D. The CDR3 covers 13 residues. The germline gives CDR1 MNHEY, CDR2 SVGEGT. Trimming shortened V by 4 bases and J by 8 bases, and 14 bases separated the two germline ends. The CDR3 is CASSSARLLEAFF. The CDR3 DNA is TGTGCCAGCAGTTCCGCGCGTCTCTTGGAAGCTTTCTTT.

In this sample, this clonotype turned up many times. The CDR3 is CASSFDRAYNEQFF. The DNA for the CDR3 is TGTGCCAGCAGCTTTGACAGGGCCTACAATGAGCAGTTCTTC. This rearrangement joins TRBV7-9 to TRBJ2-1; 7 bases map to TRBD1. Germline CDR1 SEHNR, CDR2 FQNEAQ (reference sequence). This CDR3 spans 14 amino acids. The ends lost 3 bases at V and 2 bases at J; junction bases unmatched: 1.

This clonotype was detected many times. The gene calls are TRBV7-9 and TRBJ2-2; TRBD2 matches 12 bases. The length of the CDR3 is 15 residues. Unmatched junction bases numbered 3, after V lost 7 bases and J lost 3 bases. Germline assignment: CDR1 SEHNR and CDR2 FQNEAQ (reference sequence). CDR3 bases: TGTGCCAGCACACTAGCGGGAGGAGACACCGGGGAGCTGTTTTTT. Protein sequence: CASTLAGGDTGELFF.

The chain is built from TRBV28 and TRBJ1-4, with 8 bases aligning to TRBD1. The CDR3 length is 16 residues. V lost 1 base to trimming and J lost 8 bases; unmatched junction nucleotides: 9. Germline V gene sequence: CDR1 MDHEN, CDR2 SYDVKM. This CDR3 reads CASSLFRGRGLEKLFF. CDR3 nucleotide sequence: TGTGCCAGCAGTTTATTTCGGGGCAGGGGGCTAGAAAAACTGTTTTTT.

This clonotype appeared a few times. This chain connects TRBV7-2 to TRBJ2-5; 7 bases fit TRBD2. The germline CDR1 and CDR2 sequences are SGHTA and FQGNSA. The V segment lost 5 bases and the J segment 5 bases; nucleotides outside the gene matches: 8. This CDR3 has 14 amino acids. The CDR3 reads CASSIRLAGETQYF. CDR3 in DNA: TGTGCCAGCAGCATTCGACTAGCTGGTGAGACCCAGTACTTC.

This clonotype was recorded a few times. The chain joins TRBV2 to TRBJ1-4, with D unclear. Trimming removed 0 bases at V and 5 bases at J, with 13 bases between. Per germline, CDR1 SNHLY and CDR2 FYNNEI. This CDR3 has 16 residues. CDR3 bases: TGTGCCAGCAGTGAAGCGCTTCAAACAGAGAATGAAAAACTGTTTTTT. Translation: CASSEALQTENEKLFF.

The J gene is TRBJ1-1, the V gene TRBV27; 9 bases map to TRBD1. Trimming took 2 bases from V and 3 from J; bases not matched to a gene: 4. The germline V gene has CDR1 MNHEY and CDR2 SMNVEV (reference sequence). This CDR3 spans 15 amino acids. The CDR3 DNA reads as TGTGCCAGCAGTTTAGACGGGGACAGGGACACTGAAGCTTTCTTT. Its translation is CASSLDGDRDTEAFF.

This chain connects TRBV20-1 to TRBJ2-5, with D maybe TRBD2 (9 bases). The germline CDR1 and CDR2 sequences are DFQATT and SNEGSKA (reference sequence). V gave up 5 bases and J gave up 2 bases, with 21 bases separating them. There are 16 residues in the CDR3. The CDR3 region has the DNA TGCAGTGCTCAGGGGGCTAGCGGGGAACCACAAGAGACCCAGTACTTC. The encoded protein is CSAQGASGEPQETQYF.

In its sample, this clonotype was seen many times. CDR3 bases: TGTGCCACCAAAACAGTACTAGCGGGGAGCTCCTACAATGAGCAGTTCTTC. This codes for CATKTVLAGSSYNEQFF. This chain connects TRBV6-2 or TRBV6-3 to TRBJ2-1; TRBD2 agrees at 10 bases. Germline CDR1 MNHEY, CDR2 SVGEGT. This CDR3 has 17 amino acids. J was trimmed by 0 bases and V by 10 bases; bases with no gene match: 12.

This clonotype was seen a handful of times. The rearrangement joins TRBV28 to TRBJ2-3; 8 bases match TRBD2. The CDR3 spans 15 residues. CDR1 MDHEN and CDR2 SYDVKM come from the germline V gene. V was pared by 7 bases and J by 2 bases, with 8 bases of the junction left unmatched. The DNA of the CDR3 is TGTGCCAGCATCGGAGCGGGGGCCAACACAGATACGCAGTATTTT. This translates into CASIGAGANTDTQYF. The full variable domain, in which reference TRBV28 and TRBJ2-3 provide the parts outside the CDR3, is DVKVTQSSRYLVKRTGEKVFLECVQDMDHENMFWYRQDPGLGLRLIYFSYDVKMKEKGDIPEGYSVSREKKERFSLILESASTNQTSMYLCASIGAGANTDTQYFGPGTRLTVL.

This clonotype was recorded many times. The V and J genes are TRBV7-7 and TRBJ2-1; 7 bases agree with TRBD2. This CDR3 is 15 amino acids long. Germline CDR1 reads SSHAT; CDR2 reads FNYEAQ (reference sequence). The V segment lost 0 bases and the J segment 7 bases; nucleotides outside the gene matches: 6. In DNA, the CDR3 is TGTGCCAGCAGCTTAGCGGGCGGGAGAGGTAATGAGCAGTTCTTC. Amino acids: CASSLAGGRGNEQFF.

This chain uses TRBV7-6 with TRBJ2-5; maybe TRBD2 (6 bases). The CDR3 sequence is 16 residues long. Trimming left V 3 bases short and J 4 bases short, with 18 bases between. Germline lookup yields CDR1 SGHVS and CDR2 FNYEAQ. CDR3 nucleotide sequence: TGTGCCAGCAGCTTGGGCTACTCGGGGGTATCAGAGACCCAGTACTTC. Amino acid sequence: CASSLGYSGVSETQYF. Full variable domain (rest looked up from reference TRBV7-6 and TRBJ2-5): GAGVSQSPRYKVTKRGQDVALRCDPISGHVSLYWYRQALGQGPEFLTYFNYEAQQDKSGLPNDRFSAERPEGSISTLTIQRTEQRDSAMYRCASSLGYSGVSETQYFGPGTRLLVL.

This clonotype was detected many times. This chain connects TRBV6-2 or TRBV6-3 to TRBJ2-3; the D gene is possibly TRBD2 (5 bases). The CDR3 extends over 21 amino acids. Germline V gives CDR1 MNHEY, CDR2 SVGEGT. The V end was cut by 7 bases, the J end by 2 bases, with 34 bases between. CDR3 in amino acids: CASTRPASLNLEAPSTDTQYF. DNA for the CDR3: TGTGCCAGCACGAGGCCAGCAAGCCTCAACTTGGAGGCCCCCTCCACAGATACGCAGTATTTT.

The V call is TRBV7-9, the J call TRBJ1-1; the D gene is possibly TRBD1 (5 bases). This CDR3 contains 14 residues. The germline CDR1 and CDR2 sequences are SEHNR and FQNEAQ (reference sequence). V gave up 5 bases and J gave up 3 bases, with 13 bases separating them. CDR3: CASSAARQYTEAFF. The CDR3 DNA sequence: TGTGCCAGCAGCGCCGCCCGACAGTACACTGAAGCTTTCTTT. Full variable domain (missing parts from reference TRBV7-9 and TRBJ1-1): DTGVSQNPRHKITKRGQNVTFRCDPISEHNRLYWYRQTLGQGPEFLTYFQNEAQLEKSRLLSDRFSAERPKGSFSTLEIQRTEQGDSAMYLCASSAARQYTEAFFGQGTRLTVV.

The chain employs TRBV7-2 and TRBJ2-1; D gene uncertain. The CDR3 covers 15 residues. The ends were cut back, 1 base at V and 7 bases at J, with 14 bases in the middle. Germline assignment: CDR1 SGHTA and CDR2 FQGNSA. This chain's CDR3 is CASSLDRLGLNEQFF. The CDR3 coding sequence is TGTGCCAGCAGCTTAGATCGGTTGGGTCTTAATGAGCAGTTCTTC.

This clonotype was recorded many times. The CDR3 is CASSFGYYGYTF. In nucleotides, the CDR3 is TGTGCCAGCAGTTTTGGGTACTATGGCTACACCTTC. The J gene is TRBJ1-2, the V gene TRBV28; no clear D gene. The V end lost 3 bases, the J end lost 3 bases, and 5 bases lay between the germline ends. The V gene's germline CDR1 is MDHEN and CDR2 SYDVKM. The CDR3 runs to 12 residues.

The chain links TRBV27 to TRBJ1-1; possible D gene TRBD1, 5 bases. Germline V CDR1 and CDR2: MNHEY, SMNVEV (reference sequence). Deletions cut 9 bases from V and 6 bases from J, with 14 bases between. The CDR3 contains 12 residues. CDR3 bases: TGTGCCAGTTGGGGGGGGGGATCTGAAGCTTTCTTT. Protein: CASWGGGSEAFF.